This T cell receptor beta chain was obtained from a study of cytomegalovirus exposure and HLA in healthy donors. Broader study findings: Most subjects' HLA-A and HLA-B alleles were reportedly predicted from TCR beta sequences.

PCR primers comprised 60 Vbeta and 13 Jbeta primers. Measured with immunoSEQ multiplex PCR; TCRdb has only the in-frame clones, and not every one. The data show roughly 200,000 clones, with around 79% seen just once and about 0.72% held by the top ten. Of note for this clone: The antigen remains unidentified.

The sequencing input was PBMCs. The TCR was taken from a middle-aged woman in good health and CMV-seronegative.

The CDR3 nucleotides read TGTGCCAGCAGCACCTCTGACAGGTATAACGAAAAACTGTTTTTT. Protein: CASSTSDRYNEKLFF. V and J are TRBV5-6 and TRBJ1-4; tentatively, D is TRBD1 (6 bases). This CDR3 has 15 residues. Per germline, CDR1 SGHDT and CDR2 YYEEEE. Trimming removed 4 bases at V and 8 bases at J, with 18 bases between.